Given below is one T cell receptor (beta chain) in context. This clonotype was seen a few times. Its antigen is unknown. The input lacks base qualities; no much larger clone sits a single base away. To demonstrate the VDJtools post-analysis software, TCR beta repertoires were profiled from the peripheral blood of 10 to 15 young patients with multiple sclerosis. Multiple sclerosis patients were children and adolescents aged roughly 6 to 15 years. Libraries were built with PCR. Instrument on record: Illumina HiSeq 2500. To reduce PCR and sequencing biases, unique molecular identifiers were incorporated into the TCR beta cDNA libraries. Roughly 500,000 cDNA molecules were obtained per 1 to 10 million input T cells, so each molecule approximated one T cell. The same protocol used for the earlier healthy control dataset was applied to prepare and sequence the patient libraries. Samples belonging to the same batch were prepared together, multiplexed and sequenced on a shared HiSeq lane. On the study's bioinformatics: Raw barcoded reads were processed with MIGEC, and single-read molecular identifier groups were discarded before consensus assembly and CDR3 extraction. VDJtools was used for post-analysis of the clonotype tables, with diversity normalized by down-sampling every dataset to the smallest sample size. Repertoire overlap clustering matched CDR3 amino acid but not nucleotide sequences to correct batch-related cross-sample contamination. The public reads were quality trimmed at Q25 with fastp and then assembled into clones with MiXCR by TCRdb, keeping productive beta chains. Each CDR3 protein appears once, grouped with its most common genes and DNA. These V and J calls derive from TCRdb rather than the authors' analysis. In this sample the table shows about 760,000 distinct CDR3 sequences, 25% to 30% of which occur a single time. Around 0.55% of the sample rests with the top ten.

These data belong to a study of post-analysis software for immune sequencing data (dated by TCRdb to the mid-2010s). A note on the overall study: Recorded disease courses included relapsing-remitting, secondary progressive and progressive-relapsing multiple sclerosis, with some patients lacking subtype annotation. The patient repertoires were set against under 12 previously published healthy control repertoires from donors whose ages ranged from about 6 to 25 years. A subset of samples was prepared in parallel using single-end sample barcoding, then pooled and co-amplified after Illumina adapter ligation.

The study at large found these results: The multiple sclerosis patient group was slightly younger than the control group. Strong co-clustering of samples prepared in the same batch was shown by direct clustering with F measure, prompting a batch-effect correction. Significantly higher frequencies in patients than in controls were found for several TRBV segments, including TRBV5-6, TRBV5-1 and TRBV20-1. Normalized Chao1 diversity was significantly lower in multiple sclerosis patients than controls, suggesting substantial peripheral T-cell clonal expansion.

Measured from the cysteine to the phenylalanine, the CDR3 is 15 residues long. The kept DNA is CDR3 alone, 45 bases in frame from the first base. Trimming at the junction amounts to 3 bases on V and 2 bases on J, and the germline ends lie 13 bases apart. The germline V gene (reference sequence) provides CDR1 MNHEY and CDR2 SMNVEV. This sequence originates from a girl aged 10 to 17 with multiple sclerosis. The V gene is TRBV27 and the J gene is TRBJ2-5; the D gene is perhaps TRBD2, on 5 matching bases. The sequenced material came from blood. The bases are TGTGCCAGCAGTTTGGCGGGTTACCCTCAAGAGACCCAGTACTTC. It encodes CASSLAGYPQETQYF.